This T cell receptor beta chain was recovered during a study of blood T cell repertoires in COVID-19. The wider study: Both acute and convalescent COVID-19 samples were obtained from the United States, Italy and Spain.

In the authors' workflow: Nucleated cell number was recorded as an estimate derived from reference gene primer amplification. Repertoires were generated with immunoSEQ multiplex PCR, while TCRdb's copy carries only in-frame clones and drops some. V and J calls plus clone size are reproduced from that table; the DNA served to infer D and trimming. Among about 220,000 clones, 70% to 85% were seen once, and the ten largest hold 9.7%. Germline CDR1 reads MDHEN; CDR2 reads SYDVKM. The trim removed 3 bases at V and 0 bases at J, leaving 4 bases unmatched. The CDR3 loop spans 15 amino acids. Sequencing was performed on peripheral blood. The chain is built from TRBV28 and TRBJ2-7; 8 bases are shared with TRBD1. This TCR was sampled from a middle-aged man with active or convalescent COVID-19. The CDR3 sequence: CASSFRGRRSYEQYV. The CDR3 nucleotides are TGTGCCAGCAGTTTCAGGGGGCGTCGCTCCTACGAGCAGTACGTC.